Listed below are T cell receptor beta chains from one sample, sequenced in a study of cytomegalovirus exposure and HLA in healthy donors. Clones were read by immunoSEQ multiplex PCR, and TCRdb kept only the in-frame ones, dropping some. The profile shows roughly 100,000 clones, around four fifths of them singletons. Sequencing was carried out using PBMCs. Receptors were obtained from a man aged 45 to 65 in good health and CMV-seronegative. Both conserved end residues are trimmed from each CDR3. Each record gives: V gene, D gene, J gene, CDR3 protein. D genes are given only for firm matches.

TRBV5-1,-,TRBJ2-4,ASSLGVTQGKDIQY
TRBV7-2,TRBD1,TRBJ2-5,ASSFGPPGQGWETQY
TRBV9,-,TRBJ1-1,ASSVGFENEAF
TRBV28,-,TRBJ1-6,ASSLLAGTYQVSSYNSPLH
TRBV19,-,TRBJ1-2,ASSKIAQGGYGYT
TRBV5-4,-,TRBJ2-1,ASSLGGDGSSYNEQF
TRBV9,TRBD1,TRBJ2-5,ASSPEQGAEAQY
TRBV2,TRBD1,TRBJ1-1,ATLVGTGGPEAF
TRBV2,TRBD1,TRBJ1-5,ASSESGTGLQPQH
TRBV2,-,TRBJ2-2,ASRTQVTGELF